This TCR beta chain appears in the sequencing data of a study of beta chain features in type 1 diabetes. This clone was counted between two and nine times. CDR1 and CDR2 (germline): SGDLS, YYNGEE. V lost 4 bases and J lost 8, with 16 bases in between. This CDR3 is built from 13 residues. What was sequenced were expressed TCRB transcripts, since all of the isolated RNA had been reverse transcribed. The assay was immunoSEQ multiplex PCR, and TCRdb's table has in-frame clones only and misses some. The sample has around 450,000 clones, more than 9.5% seen once. The origin of this receptor is a woman aged 18-30 years in good health. The rearrangement links TRBV9 to TRBJ2-7; D possibly matches TRBD1 or TRBD2 (5 bases each). Material: naive CD4+ T cells from blood. The CDR3, as DNA: TGTGCCAGCAGCCCACAGGAGGCTACGCAGCAGTACTTC. Its translation: CASSPQEATQQYF.